This T cell receptor beta chain was identified during a study of CD8+ T cells in alopecia areata (dated by TCRdb to the late 2010s). In terms of the full investigation: Treated patients were enrolled in an open-label pilot trial of oral tofacitinib at 5 to 10 mg twice daily for moderate-to-severe alopecia areata. Tofacitinib was administered for 6 to 18 months, and 6 months of follow-up off drug were then conducted to assess delayed response and recurrence. In both human patients and the C3H/HeJ mouse model, the study applied high-throughput TCRbeta sequencing to look at T cell clonal expansion in alopecia areata. Scalp tissue and sorted CD4+ and CD8+ peripheral blood T cells from patchy and totalis/universalis alopecia areata patients and from healthy controls were covered by human TCRbeta sequencing. Biopsies were taken from tofacitinib-treated patients at baseline and again at 4 and 24 weeks into treatment, and several of those patients also had a later scalp biopsy. Clonality in the scalp was compared among normal scalp (n=4), patchy alopecia areata scalp (n=8), and alopecia totalis/universalis scalp (n=8). The RNA source kit depended on sample type: the PAXgene miRNA kit for fixed scalp, the miRNeasy kit for PBMCs, and the RNeasy kit for mouse skin. TCRbeta CDR3 regions were amplified by immunoSEQ multiplex PCR using 35 Vbeta forward and 13 Jbeta reverse primers. Overall study results and their limits: Lesional scalp, especially in alopecia totalis/universalis, showed higher clonality and more expanded CD8+ clones than normal scalp, suggesting antigenic drive. Shared TCR sequences between patients were less evident than in mice, which may be partly attributable to HLA diversity in the patient population. Resident alphabeta T cells in normal human skin are also sequenced, complicating scalp TCR repertoire analysis, unlike mouse skin dominated by gammadelta T cells.

The label giving this sample's time point can be read as: baseline before oral tofacitinib. Peripheral blood and lesional scalp punch biopsies were obtained from patients with alopecia areata. Human scalp biopsies were immediately fixed in PAXgene tissue containers. Receptors were amplified or captured by the immunoSEQ multiplex PCR assay. For TCR sequencing, RNA was extracted from every sample and reverse transcribed into cDNA to serve as template. SuperScript III was used to make first-strand cDNA, primed with a 2:1 mix of oligo-dT and random hexamers. A synthetic immune receptor repertoire was used to assess amplification bias, and residual bias was removed computationally. The source study handled its data this way. Raw reads were preprocessed to remove errors, and CDR3 was defined according to IMGT conventions as the region from the conserved cysteine to phenylalanine. Clonality was computed as 1 minus the Shannon entropy, with the entropy normalized by log2 of the number of productive unique TCRs. Scalp TCRbeta sequences were cross-referenced with sorted blood CD4 and CD8 repertoires so that the CD4 or CD8 identity of scalp clones could be inferred. TCRdb retrieved this table from immuneACCESS and kept in-frame rearrangements only. Not all clones are present; in checked studies, unresolved V genes account for under half, and no reason is known for the remainder. From that table come the V and J calls and clone size; the DNA was used to work out D and trimming. The sample records some 7,000 clones, about 66% of which are singletons. The ten largest account for about a fifth of the sample.

A note on this clone: The target of this receptor is not known. The input lacks base qualities; no much larger clone sits a single base away.

CDR1 is given as SEHNR and CDR2 as FQNEAQ, both from the germline V gene (reference sequence). The germline V end is reduced by 7 bases and the J end by 7 bases; junction bases left unmatched: 12. From the cysteine through the phenylalanine, the CDR3 covers 14 amino acids. Only the CDR3 portion is preserved as DNA: 42 bases, with reading frame beginning at the first base. This receptor was obtained from a human donor with alopecia areata. In this chain, TRBV7-9 is recombined with TRBJ1-1, with 7 middle bases fitting TRBD1. This sample comprised skin, obtained at week 0. The base sequence is TGTGCCAGCATCAAAGGAACAGGGGCCTATGAAGCTTTCTTT. The encoded protein is CASIKGTGAYEAFF.